This TCR beta chain is from a study of Ad26.COV2.S vaccination and SARS-CoV-2 variants. Study-wide points: Total T cell responses may have been underestimated by the TCR breadth and depth analyses. Substantial breadth in spike-specific CD8+ and CD4+ T cell responses was reportedly seen after vaccination.

The CDR3 is made up of 18 amino acids. Trimming cost V 4 bases and J 8 bases; bases outside gene matches: 18. Germline loops: CDR1 SGDLS, CDR2 YYNGEE. Sequencing used immunoSEQ multiplex PCR; TCRdb keeps in-frame clones, though not all of them. The repertoire holds 150,000 to 200,000 clones, with roughly 89% as singletons. For this clone: Antigen unknown.

The sequenced sample was peripheral blood, obtained after recovery from COVID-19. This TCR derives from a human donor who had recovered from COVID-19. The rearrangement uses TRBV9 and TRBJ1-4, with 9 bases that match TRBD1. Here the CDR3 reads CASSPQGGTGFLNEKLFF. The CDR3 DNA reads as TGTGCCAGCAGCCCCCAAGGAGGGACAGGGTTTTTAAACGAAAAACTGTTTTTT.